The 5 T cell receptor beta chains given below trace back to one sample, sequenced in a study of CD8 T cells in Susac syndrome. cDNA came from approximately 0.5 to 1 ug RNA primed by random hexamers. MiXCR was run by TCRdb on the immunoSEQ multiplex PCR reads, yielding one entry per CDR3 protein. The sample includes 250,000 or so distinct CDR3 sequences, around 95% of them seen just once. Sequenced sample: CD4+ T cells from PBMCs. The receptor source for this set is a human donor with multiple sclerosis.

The CDR3: CAWRFERGDTGELFF. As DNA, the CDR3 is TGTGCCTGGAGATTCGAGCGGGGGGACACCGGGGAGCTGTTTTTT. The V call is TRBV30, the J call TRBJ2-2; 9 bases are a match to TRBD2. In germline, CDR1 is GTSNPN, CDR2 SVGIG (reference sequence). The CDR3 sequence is 15 residues long. Trimming at V came to 3 bases and at J to 3 bases, leaving 5 bases not matched to a gene. Combining the CDR3 with reference TRBV30 and TRBJ2-2 gives the whole variable domain SQTIHQWPATLVQPVGSPLSLECTVEGTSNPNLYWYRQAAGRGLQLLFYSVGIGQISSEVPQNLSASRPQDRQFILSSKKLLLSDSGFYLCAWRFERGDTGELFFGEGSRLTVL.

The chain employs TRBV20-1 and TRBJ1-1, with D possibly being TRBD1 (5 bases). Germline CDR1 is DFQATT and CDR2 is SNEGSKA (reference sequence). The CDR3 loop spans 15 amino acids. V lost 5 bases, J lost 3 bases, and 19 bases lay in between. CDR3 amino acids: CSAGALGVGDTEAFF. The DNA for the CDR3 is TGCAGTGCTGGGGCTCTTGGGGTCGGCGACACTGAAGCTTTCTTT.

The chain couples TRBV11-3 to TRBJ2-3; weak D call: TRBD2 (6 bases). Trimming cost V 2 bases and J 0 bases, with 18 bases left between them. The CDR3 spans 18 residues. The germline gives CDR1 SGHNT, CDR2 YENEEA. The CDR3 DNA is TGTGCCAGCAGCTTACGGGCGTCATGGGGGACTAGCACAGATACGCAGTATTTT. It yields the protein CASSLRASWGTSTDTQYF.

The DNA for the CDR3 is TGTGCCAGCAGTTTACTAGCGGGGGCAGGAGGGGAGCAGTTCTTC. Translating it yields CASSLLAGAGGEQFF. V usage is TRBV12-3 or TRBV12-4 and J usage is TRBJ2-1; 10 bases align to TRBD2. Unmatched junction bases numbered 8, after V lost 2 bases and J lost 10 bases. The CDR3 is 15 amino acids.

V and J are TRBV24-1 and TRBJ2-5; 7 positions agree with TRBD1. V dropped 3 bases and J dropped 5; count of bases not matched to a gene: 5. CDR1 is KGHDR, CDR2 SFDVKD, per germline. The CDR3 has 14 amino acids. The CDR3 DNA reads TGTGCCACCAGTGATAACAGGGGCCATGAGACCCAGTACTTC. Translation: CATSDNRGHETQYF.